This paragraph covers one T cell receptor (beta chain) sequence. Its antigen remains unknown. Clones were sequenced by immunoSEQ multiplex PCR, and TCRdb holds only the in-frame ones, with some missing. The sample records fewer than 40,000 clones, about 87% being singletons. This record belongs to a study of T cells after posttransplantation cyclophosphamide. Study results and caveats: Later blood repertoires were often dominated by clones from the donor CD8+ memory compartment. After PTCy, TRB diversity resembled that of CNI/methotrexate controls.

Germline-derived CDR1 and CDR2 are LNHDA and SQIVND (reference sequence). Trimming took off 3 bases at V and 4 bases at J, with 12 bases between the two ends. This CDR3 region has 14 residues. This TCR derives from a woman in her forties with a blood cancer, CMV-positive, and with a related stem cell donor. The chain joins TRBV19 to TRBJ1-2; perhaps TRBD1 as D (5 bases). The sequencing input was PBMCs. The CDR3 DNA sequence: TGTGCCAGTAGTATTCCGACAGCCTTCTATGGCTACACCTTC. This sequence encodes CASSIPTAFYGYTF.